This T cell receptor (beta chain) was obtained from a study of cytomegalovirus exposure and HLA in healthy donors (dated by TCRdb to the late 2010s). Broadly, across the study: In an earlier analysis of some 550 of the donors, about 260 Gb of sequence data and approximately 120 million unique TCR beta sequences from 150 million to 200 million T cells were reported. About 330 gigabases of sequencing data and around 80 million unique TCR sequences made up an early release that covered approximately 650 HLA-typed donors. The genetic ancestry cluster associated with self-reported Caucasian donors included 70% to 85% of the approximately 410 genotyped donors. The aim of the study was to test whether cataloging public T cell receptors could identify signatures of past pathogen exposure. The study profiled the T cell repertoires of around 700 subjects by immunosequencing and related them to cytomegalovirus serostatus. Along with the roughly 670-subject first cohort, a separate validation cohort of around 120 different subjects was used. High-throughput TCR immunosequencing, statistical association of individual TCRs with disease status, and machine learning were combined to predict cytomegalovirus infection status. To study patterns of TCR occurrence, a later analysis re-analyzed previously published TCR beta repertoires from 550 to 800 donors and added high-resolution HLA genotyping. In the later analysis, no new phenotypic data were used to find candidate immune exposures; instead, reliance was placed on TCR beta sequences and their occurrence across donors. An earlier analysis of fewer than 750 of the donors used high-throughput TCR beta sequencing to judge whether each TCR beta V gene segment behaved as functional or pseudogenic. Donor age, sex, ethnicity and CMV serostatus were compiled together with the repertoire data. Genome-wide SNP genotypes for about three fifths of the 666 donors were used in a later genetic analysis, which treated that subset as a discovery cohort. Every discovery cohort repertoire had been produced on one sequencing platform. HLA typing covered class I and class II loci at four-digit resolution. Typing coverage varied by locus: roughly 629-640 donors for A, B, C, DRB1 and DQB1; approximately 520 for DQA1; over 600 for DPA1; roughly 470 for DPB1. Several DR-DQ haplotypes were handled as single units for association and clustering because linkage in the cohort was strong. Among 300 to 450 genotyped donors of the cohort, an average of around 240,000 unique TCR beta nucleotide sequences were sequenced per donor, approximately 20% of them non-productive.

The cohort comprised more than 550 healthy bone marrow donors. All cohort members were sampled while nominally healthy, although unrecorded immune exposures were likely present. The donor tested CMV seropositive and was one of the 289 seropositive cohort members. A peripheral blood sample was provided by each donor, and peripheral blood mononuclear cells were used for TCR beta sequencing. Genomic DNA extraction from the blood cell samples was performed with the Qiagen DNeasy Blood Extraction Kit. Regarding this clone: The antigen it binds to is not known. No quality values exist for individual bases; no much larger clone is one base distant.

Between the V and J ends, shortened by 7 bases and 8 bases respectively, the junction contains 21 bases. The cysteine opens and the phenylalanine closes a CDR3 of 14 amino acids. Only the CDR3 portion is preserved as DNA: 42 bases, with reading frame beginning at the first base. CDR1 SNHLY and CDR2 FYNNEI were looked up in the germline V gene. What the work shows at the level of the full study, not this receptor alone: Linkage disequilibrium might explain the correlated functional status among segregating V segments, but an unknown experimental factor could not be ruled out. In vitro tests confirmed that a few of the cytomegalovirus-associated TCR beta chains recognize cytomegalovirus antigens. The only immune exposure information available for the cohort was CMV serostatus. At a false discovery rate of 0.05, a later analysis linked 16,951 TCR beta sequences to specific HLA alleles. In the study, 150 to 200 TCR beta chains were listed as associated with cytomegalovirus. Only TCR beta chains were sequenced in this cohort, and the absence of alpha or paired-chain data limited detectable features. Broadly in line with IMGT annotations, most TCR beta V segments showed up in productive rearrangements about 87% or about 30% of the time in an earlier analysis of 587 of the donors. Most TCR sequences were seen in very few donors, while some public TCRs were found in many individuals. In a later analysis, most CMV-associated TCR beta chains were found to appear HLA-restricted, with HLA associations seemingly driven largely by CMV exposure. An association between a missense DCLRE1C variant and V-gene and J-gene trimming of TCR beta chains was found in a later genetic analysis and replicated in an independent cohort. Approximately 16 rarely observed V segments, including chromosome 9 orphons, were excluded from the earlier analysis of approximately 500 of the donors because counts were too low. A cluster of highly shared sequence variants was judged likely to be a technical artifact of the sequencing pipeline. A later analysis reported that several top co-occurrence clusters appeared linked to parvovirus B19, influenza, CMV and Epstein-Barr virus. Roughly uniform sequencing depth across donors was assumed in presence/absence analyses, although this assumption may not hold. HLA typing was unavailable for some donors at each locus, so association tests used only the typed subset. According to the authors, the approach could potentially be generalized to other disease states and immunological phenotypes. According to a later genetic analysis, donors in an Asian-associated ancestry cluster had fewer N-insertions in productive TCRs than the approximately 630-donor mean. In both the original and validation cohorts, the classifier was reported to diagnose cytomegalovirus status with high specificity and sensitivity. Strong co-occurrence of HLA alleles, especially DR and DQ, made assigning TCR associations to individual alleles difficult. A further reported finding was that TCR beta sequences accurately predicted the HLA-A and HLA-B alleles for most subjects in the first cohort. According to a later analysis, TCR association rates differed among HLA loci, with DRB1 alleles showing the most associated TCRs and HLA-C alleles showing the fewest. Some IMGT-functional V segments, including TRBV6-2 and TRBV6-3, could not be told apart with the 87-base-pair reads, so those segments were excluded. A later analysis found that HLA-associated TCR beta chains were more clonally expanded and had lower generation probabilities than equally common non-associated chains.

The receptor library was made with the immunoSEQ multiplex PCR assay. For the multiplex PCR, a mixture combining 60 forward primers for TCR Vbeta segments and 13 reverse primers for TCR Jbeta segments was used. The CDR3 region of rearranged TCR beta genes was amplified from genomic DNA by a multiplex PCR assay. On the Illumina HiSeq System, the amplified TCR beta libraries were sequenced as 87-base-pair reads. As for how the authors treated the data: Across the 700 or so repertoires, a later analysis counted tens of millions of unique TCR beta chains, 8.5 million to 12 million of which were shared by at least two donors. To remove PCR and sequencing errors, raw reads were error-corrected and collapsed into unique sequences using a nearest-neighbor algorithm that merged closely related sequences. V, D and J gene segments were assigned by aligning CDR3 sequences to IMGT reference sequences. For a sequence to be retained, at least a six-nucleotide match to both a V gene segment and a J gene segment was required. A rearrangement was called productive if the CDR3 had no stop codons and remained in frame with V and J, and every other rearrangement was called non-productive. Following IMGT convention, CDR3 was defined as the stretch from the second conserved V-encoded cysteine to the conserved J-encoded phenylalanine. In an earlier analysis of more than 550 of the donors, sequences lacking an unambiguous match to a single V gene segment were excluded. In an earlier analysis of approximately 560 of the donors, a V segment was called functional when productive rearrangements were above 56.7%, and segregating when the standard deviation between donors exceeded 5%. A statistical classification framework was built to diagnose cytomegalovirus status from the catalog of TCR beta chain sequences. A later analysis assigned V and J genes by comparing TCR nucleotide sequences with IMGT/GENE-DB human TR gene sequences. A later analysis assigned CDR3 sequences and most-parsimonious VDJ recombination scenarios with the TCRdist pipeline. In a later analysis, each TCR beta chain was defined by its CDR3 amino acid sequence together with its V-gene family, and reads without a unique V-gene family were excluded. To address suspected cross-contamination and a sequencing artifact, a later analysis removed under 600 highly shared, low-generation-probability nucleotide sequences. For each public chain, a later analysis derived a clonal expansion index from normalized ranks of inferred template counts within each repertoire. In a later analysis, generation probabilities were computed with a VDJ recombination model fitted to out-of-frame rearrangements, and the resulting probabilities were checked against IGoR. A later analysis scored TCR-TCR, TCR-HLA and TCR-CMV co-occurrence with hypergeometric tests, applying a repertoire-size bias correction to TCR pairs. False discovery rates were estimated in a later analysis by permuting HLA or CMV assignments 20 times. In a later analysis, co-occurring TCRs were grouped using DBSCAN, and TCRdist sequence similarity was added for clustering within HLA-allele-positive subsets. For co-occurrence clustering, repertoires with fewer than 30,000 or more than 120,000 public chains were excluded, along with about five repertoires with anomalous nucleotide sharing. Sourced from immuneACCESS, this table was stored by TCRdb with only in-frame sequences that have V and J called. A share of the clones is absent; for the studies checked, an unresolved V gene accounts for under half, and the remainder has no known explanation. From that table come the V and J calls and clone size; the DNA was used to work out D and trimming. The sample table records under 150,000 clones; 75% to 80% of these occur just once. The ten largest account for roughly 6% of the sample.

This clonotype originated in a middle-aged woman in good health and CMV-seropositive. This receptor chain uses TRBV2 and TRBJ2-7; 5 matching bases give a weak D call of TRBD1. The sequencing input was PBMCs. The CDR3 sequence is CASTPPRGREKQYF. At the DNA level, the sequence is TGTGCCAGCACTCCCCCTCGCGGCAGGGAAAAGCAGTACTTC. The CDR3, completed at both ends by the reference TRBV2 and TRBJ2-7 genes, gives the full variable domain EPEVTQTPSHQVTQMGQEVILRCVPISNHLYFYWYRQILGQKVEFLVSFYNNEISEKSEIFDDQFSVERPDGSNFTLKIRSTKLEDSAMYFCASTPPRGREKQYFGPGTRLTVT.